Following are 24 T cell receptor beta chains from one sample sequenced in a study of CD8+CD57+ T cells in acquired aplastic anemia. Profiling of TCR beta VDJ combinations and CDR3 sequences used genomic DNA as template. MiXCR, applied by TCRdb to the reads, yields one record per CDR3 protein. The data contain some 180,000 distinct CDR3 sequences, less than 65% of them singletons. Those patients picked for sequencing had displayed CD8+CD57+ cell expansion on flow cytometry. Sample: sorted CD4+, CD8+, or CD8+CD57+ T cells (not recorded which) from PBMCs. The receptors were gathered from a human donor with aplastic anemia.

The J gene is TRBJ2-1, the V gene TRBV2; 8 nucleotides align to TRBD1. Germline V gene data show CDR1 as SNHLY and CDR2 as FYNNEI. The CDR3 is made up of 14 amino acids. V shed 8 bases and J 7 bases; nucleotides not matched to a gene: 10. CDR3 DNA: TGTGCCAGCCTCCCACCGGACAGGGCGAATGAGCAGTTCTTC. This gives the protein CASLPPDRANEQFF.

The chain links TRBV10-3 to TRBJ1-1; TRBD1 agrees at 9 bases. Germline CDR1 reads ENHRY; CDR2 reads SYGVKD. Trimming took 4 bases from V and 2 from J; bases not matched to a gene: 2. CDR3 length equals 14 residues. This chain's CDR3 is CAISGDRANTEAFF. DNA for the CDR3: TGTGCCATCAGTGGGGACAGGGCTAACACTGAAGCTTTCTTT.

This clonotype was picked up a small number of times. The CDR3 spells CAISESAGDQETQYF. In DNA, the CDR3 is TGTGCCATCAGTGAGTCGGCGGGAGACCAAGAGACCCAGTACTTC. The gene calls are TRBV10-3 and TRBJ2-5; 7 bases fit TRBD2. From germline, CDR1 is ENHRY and CDR2 SYGVKD. Trimming removed 0 bases from V and 0 bases from J; junction bases left unmatched: 1. The CDR3 has 15 residues.

Judged by abundance, this clonotype is medium-sized (0.01 to 0.1%). The rearrangement links TRBV19 to TRBJ1-6, with D possibly TRBD1 on 5 matching bases. This CDR3 contains 14 residues. V was trimmed by 5 bases and J by 12 bases, leaving 17 bases between them. Germline loops: CDR1 LNHDA, CDR2 SQIVND (reference sequence). CDR3 region: CASSLGTSSVPLHF. CDR3 DNA sequence: TGTGCCAGTAGTCTCGGGACTTCATCGGTACCCCTCCACTTT.

CDR3 residues: CASSLVPGADTQYF. CDR3 bases: TGTGCCAGCAGCTTAGTCCCGGGGGCAGATACGCAGTATTTT. The chain couples TRBV7-2 to TRBJ2-3; a possible D gene is TRBD2 (6 bases). The CDR3 is made up of 14 amino acids. The germline V gene encodes CDR1 SGHTA and CDR2 FQGNSA. V gave up 1 base and J gave up 4 bases, with 9 bases separating them.

This clonotype was recorded many times. J is TRBJ1-1 and V is TRBV29-1, with D uncertain. The CDR3 has 12 amino acids. Germline V lookup: CDR1 SQVTM, CDR2 ANQGSEA. Trimming removed 7 bases at V and 4 bases at J, with 13 bases between. The CDR3 bases are TGCAGCGCCGACTTGATAAGCACTGAAGCTTTCTTT. As protein: CSADLISTEAFF.

V usage is TRBV10-1 and J usage is TRBJ2-7, with D possibly TRBD1 on 5 matching bases. With 2 bases removed from V and 0 bases from J, the gap between germline ends came to 8 bases. CDR1 WNHNN and CDR2 SYGVQD come from the germline V gene (reference sequence). The CDR3 is made up of 14 amino acids. CDR3 residues: CASSEGRVSYEQYF. DNA for the CDR3: TGCGCCAGCAGTGAGGGCAGGGTCTCCTACGAGCAGTACTTC.

This chain links TRBV29-1 with TRBJ2-3; 10 bases are a match to TRBD2. CDR1 SQVTM and CDR2 ANQGSEA come from the germline V gene. The CDR3 consists of 15 residues. V gave up 5 bases and J gave up 2 bases; unmatched junction bases: 7. This CDR3 reads CSVNGLAAHTDTQYF. The CDR3 nucleotides are TGCAGCGTTAATGGACTAGCGGCACACACAGATACGCAGTATTTT.

The V call is TRBV10-3, the J call TRBJ2-5; 8 positions agree with TRBD2. Germline lookup yields CDR1 ENHRY and CDR2 SYGVKD. This CDR3 is 15 amino acids long. With 3 bases clipped from V and 3 bases from J, the junction kept 6 bases outside the gene matches. The CDR3 sequence is CAISDSGGFKETQYF. The CDR3 region has the DNA TGTGCCATCAGTGACAGCGGGGGATTTAAAGAGACCCAGTACTTC.

The chain recombines TRBV12-3 or TRBV12-4 with TRBJ1-6, with D tentatively TRBD1 (6 bases). Trimming pared 1 base from V and 10 bases from J, leaving 14 bases between. CDR3 length equals 15 residues. CDR3 sequence: CASSLGAGEGSPLHF. The CDR3 region has the DNA TGTGCCAGCAGTTTAGGGGCAGGGGAGGGATCACCCCTCCACTTT.

The V and J genes are TRBV7-2 and TRBJ2-1; D ambiguous. The CDR3 is 13 amino acids. The germline gives CDR1 SGHTA, CDR2 FQGNSA. The ends were cut back, 1 base at V and 9 bases at J, with 10 bases in the middle. The CDR3 loop is CASSLEELTEQFF. The CDR3 DNA is TGTGCCAGCAGCTTAGAGGAGCTCACTGAGCAGTTCTTC.

This clonotype was detected ten times or more. An end of the junction differs from the germline gene, which may be a read error. The chain carries TRBV7-6 and TRBJ1-3; weak D call: TRBD1 (5 bases). Germline V gene data show CDR1 as SGHVS and CDR2 as FNYEAQ. The CDR3 totals 16 residues. CDR3 sequence: CASGLSQASSGNTIYF. The CDR3 nucleotides are TGTGCCAGCGGCTTATCACAGGCCTCCTCTGGAAACACCATATATTTT.

This clonotype has just one count. The V call is TRBV20-1, the J call TRBJ1-5; D perhaps matches TRBD1 (5 bases). The V gene lost 6 bases and the J gene lost 1 base, with 22 bases spanning the gap. Germline lookup yields CDR1 DFQATT and CDR2 SNEGSKA (reference sequence). This CDR3 is 17 amino acids long. In nucleotides, the CDR3 is TGCAGTGCCACACCTACCGGACACCCAACGAGCAATCAGCCCCAGCATTTT. Residues: CSATPTGHPTSNQPQHF.

This clonotype was counted at least ten times. The gene calls are TRBV7-3 and TRBJ1-2, with D perhaps TRBD1 (5 bases). V was shortened by 5 bases and J by 4 bases, with 11 bases between the two germline ends. Germline values: CDR1 SGHTA, CDR2 FQGTGA. This CDR3 comprises 13 residues. The DNA of the CDR3 is TGTGCCAGCAGCCGACAGTTGCGCTATGGCTACACCTTC. Translating gives CASSRQLRYGYTF. Using reference TRBV7-3 and TRBJ1-2 for the parts outside the CDR3, the full variable domain is GAGVSQTPSNKVTEKGKYVELRCDPISGHTALYWYRQSLGQGPEFLIYFQGTGAADDSGLPNDRFFAVRPEGSVSTLKIQRTERGDSAVYLCASSRQLRYGYTFGSGTRLTVV.

Here the CDR3 reads CATSGGRTASDTQYF. The CDR3 region has the DNA TGTGCCACCAGTGGGGGTCGGACAGCCTCAGATACGCAGTATTTT. The chain links TRBV24-1 to TRBJ2-3; D perhaps matches TRBD1 (6 bases). The CDR3 has 15 amino acids. The germline V gene has CDR1 KGHDR and CDR2 SFDVKD. Trimming removed 5 bases at V and 4 bases at J, with 15 bases between.

The CDR3 coding sequence is TGCGCCAGCAGTGAACGGGACGATCGTTATGATAGCACAGATACGCAGTATTTT. Protein: CASSERDDRYDSTDTQYF. V is TRBV10-2 and J is TRBJ2-3; D may correspond to TRBD1 or TRBD2 (5 bases each). There are 18 residues in the CDR3. Per germline, CDR1 WSHSY and CDR2 SAAADI. The V gene lost 3 bases and the J gene lost 0 bases, with 19 bases spanning the gap.

The chain joins TRBV24-1 to TRBJ2-3; D is possibly TRBD1 (5 bases). V gave up 7 bases and J gave up 4 bases, with 14 bases separating them. CDR3 length equals 14 residues. Germline V gene data show CDR1 as KGHDR and CDR2 as SFDVKD. CDR3 in amino acids: CATSGHKIADTQYF. CDR3 DNA: TGTGCCACCAGCGGACACAAAATAGCAGATACGCAGTATTTT.

The chain has TRBV10-1 and TRBJ2-1, with TRBD2 matching 13 bases. The CDR3 spans 12 residues. The J segment lost 10 bases and the V segment lost 6 bases, leaving 0 bases of the junction unmatched. Germline-derived CDR1 and CDR2 are WNHNN and SYGVQD (reference sequence). The CDR3 reads CASRTSGREQFF. The CDR3 nucleotides are TGCGCCAGCAGGACTAGCGGGAGGGAGCAGTTCTTC.

The rearrangement uses TRBV5-4 and TRBJ2-7; D may match TRBD1 or TRBD2 (5 bases each). The CDR3 length is 15 residues. CDR1 and CDR2 (germline): SGHNT, YYREEE (reference sequence). Trimming removed 4 bases at V and 1 base at J, with 15 bases between. The DNA of the CDR3 is TGTGCCAGCAGCCTCTCTGGGACGGCTTCCTACGAGCAGTACTTC. Its protein is CASSLSGTASYEQYF.

This clonotype has ten or more counts. The V and J genes are TRBV7-9 and TRBJ2-7; TRBD2 is a possible D gene (6 bases). The CDR3 consists of 14 residues. Looked up from germline, CDR1 is SEHNR and CDR2 is FQNEAQ (reference sequence). Between the trimmed V and J ends, which lost 5 bases and 2 bases, there was a span of 13 bases. CDR3 sequence (DNA): TGTGCCAGCAGCAGAGGGACTTTCGCCTACGAGCAGTACTTC. This gives the protein CASSRGTFAYEQYF.

This sequence joins TRBV19 and TRBJ2-7, with 13 nucleotides matching TRBD2. Trimming took 8 bases from V and 7 from J; bases not matched to a gene: 5. The germline CDR1 and CDR2 sequences are LNHDA and SQIVND (reference sequence). The CDR3 has 13 amino acids. The CDR3 coding sequence is TGTGCCAGTCGGACTAGCGGGAGTAGGGAGCAGTACTTC. This gives the protein CASRTSGSREQYF.

This sequence joins TRBV7-8 and TRBJ1-1; D unclear. V dropped 2 bases and J dropped 1 base, with 8 bases sitting between them. The CDR3 extends over 14 amino acids. Germline V gives CDR1 SGHVS, CDR2 FQNEAQ. Here the CDR3 reads CASSLMSPNTEAFF. CDR3 sequence (DNA): TGTGCCAGCAGCTTAATGAGTCCGAACACTGAAGCTTTCTTT.

This clonotype was recorded a few times. The chain joins TRBV2 to TRBJ2-7, with D possibly TRBD2 on 5 matching bases. V lost 6 bases, J lost 3 bases, and 12 bases lay in between. The germline CDR1 and CDR2 sequences are SNHLY and FYNNEI. The CDR3 is 13 residues long. The CDR3 protein is CASSRVRDYEQYF. The CDR3 nucleotides read TGTGCCAGCAGCCGGGTGAGGGACTACGAGCAGTACTTC.

The rearrangement links TRBV24-1 to TRBJ1-5, with D perhaps matching TRBD1 (6 bases). The V and J ends lost 4 bases and 3 bases respectively, with 9 bases between them. This CDR3 region has 14 residues. Germline loops: CDR1 KGHDR, CDR2 SFDVKD. CDR3 nucleotides: TGTGCCACCAGTGACGCAGGGGCCAATCAGCCCCAGCATTTT. Translation: CATSDAGANQPQHF.